The clone carrying this T cell receptor (beta chain) appeared many times. Its antigen remains unidentified. Trimming took 4 bases from V and 7 from J, leaving 20 bases between them. This CDR3 is 14 amino acids long. Looked up from germline, CDR1 is DFQATT and CDR2 is SNEGSKA (reference sequence). This record comes from a study of molecular identifiers for immune sequencing clone quantification. The overall study: Five portions were made in replicates from RNA of roughly 18,000 or 92,000 naive CD8 cells, and four underwent sequencing. Findings and limits, study-wide: Clones above 20 RNA copies contained over 97% of effector molecules and under 1% of naive molecules.

Listed TCR primers and previously described methods were used for bulk TCR libraries. TCRdb itself ran the PCR reads through MiXCR, one entry per CDR3 protein. The sample has 90,000 or so distinct CDR3 sequences, about 23% seen once. The sample comprised naive CD8+ T cells from blood, with Jurkat cell RNA spiked in. Subset given: FACS-sorted CD8+CD4-CCR7+CD45RA+ naive T cells. The V gene is TRBV20-1, the J gene TRBJ2-7; tentative D call: TRBD2 (6 bases). The TCR originated in a human donor in good health. Some libraries in this study had Jurkat cell RNA spiked in. The CDR3 DNA sequence: TGCAGTGCTAAAACTGGGGGGTCCCTGGAGGAGCAGTACTTC. Translated: CSAKTGGSLEEQYF.